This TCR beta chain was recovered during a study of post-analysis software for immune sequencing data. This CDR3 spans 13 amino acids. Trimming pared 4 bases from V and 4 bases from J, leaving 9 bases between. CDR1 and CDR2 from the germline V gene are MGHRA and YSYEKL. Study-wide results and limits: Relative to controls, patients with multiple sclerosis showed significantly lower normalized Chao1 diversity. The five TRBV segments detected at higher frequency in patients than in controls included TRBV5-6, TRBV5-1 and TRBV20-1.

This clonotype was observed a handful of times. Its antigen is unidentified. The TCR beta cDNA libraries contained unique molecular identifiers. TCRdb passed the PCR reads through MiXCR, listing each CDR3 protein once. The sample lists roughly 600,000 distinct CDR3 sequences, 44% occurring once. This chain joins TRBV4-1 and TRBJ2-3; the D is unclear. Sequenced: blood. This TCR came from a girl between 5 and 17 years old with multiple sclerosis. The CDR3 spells CASSPLGPDTQYF. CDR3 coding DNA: TGCGCCAGCAGCCCTCTCGGTCCAGATACGCAGTATTTT.